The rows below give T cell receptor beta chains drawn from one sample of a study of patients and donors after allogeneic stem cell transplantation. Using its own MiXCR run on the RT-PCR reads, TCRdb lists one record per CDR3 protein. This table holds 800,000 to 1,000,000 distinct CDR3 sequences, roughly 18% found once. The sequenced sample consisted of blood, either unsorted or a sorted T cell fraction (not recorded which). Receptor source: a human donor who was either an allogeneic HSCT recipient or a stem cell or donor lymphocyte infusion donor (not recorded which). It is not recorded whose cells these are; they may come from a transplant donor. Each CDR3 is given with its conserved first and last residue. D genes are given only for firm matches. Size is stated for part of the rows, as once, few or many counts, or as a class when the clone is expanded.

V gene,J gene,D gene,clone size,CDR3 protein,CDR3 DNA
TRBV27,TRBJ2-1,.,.,CACRTLGNEQFF,TGTGCCTGTCGGACCCTTGGGAATGAGCAGTTCTTC
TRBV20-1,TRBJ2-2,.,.,CSAQGGIVRTGELFF,TGCAGTGCCCAGGGGGGGATTGTTCGTACCGGGGAGCTGTTTTTT
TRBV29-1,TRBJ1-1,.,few,CSAEGRVTEAFF,TGCAGCGCAGAGGGGCGTGTTACTGAAGCTTTCTTT
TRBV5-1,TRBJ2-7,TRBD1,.,CASGTGYNEQYF,TGCGCCAGCGGGACAGGGTATAACGAGCAGTACTTC
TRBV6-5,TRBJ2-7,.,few,CASSLEASDSYEQYF,TGTGCCAGCAGTTTGGAAGCTAGCGACTCCTACGAGCAGTACTTC
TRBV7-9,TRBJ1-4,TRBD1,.,CASSSGTVGEKLFF,TGTGCCAGCAGCTCAGGGACAGTTGGCGAAAAACTGTTTTTT
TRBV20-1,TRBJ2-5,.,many,CSAGSGIQETQYF,TGCAGTGCCGGGTCAGGCATACAAGAGACCCAGTACTTC
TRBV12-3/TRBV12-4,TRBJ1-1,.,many,CASRNVMNTEAFF,TGTGCCAGCAGGAACGTAATGAACACTGAAGCTTTCTTT
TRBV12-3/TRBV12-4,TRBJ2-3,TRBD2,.,CASSPSGGVNTQYF,TGTGCCAGCAGCCCTAGCGGGGGGGTAAATACGCAGTATTTT
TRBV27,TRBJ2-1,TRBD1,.,CASSLQGLYNEQFF,TGTGCCAGCAGCTTACAGGGGCTTTACAATGAGCAGTTCTTC
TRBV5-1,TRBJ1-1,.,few,CASSLKTAGEAFF,TGCGCCAGCAGCCTGAAGACAGCAGGCGAAGCTTTCTTT
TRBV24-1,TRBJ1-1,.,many,CATRVSTGLNTEAFF,TGTGCCACCAGGGTCTCAACAGGGCTGAACACTGAAGCTTTCTTT
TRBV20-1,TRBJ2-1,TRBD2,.,CSAKLAGGPMEQFF,TGCAGTGCCAAACTAGCGGGAGGGCCAATGGAGCAGTTCTTC
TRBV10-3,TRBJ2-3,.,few,CAIMGNAGSSDTQYF,TGTGCCATCATGGGGAACGCGGGATCTTCAGATACGCAGTATTTT
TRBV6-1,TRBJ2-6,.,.,CASRGSSSGANVLTF,TGTGCCAGCAGGGGATCTTCCTCTGGGGCCAACGTCCTGACTTTC
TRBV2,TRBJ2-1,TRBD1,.,CASSERGQVVANEQFF,TGTGCCAGCAGCGAAAGGGGACAGGTTGTGGCCAATGAGCAGTTCTTC
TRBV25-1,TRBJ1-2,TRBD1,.,CASRRQGGNYGYTF,TGTGCCAGCAGGAGACAGGGGGGTAACTATGGCTACACCTTC